This T cell receptor beta chain derives from a study of blood T cell repertoires in COVID-19. With 1 base removed from V and 2 bases from J, the gap between germline ends came to 8 bases. The CDR3 runs 14 residues. Germline assignment: CDR1 LNHNV and CDR2 YYDKDF (reference sequence). Authors' analysis steps: Using reference gene primer amplification, nucleated cell counts were estimated. Clones were sequenced by immunoSEQ multiplex PCR, and TCRdb holds only the in-frame ones, with some missing. The DNA was the basis for D and trimming; V, J and clone size are from that table. This table has around 250,000 clones, 80% to 90% appearing once. Enrollees, about 18 to 90 years old, lived in 24 US areas. Clinical histories supplied by participants themselves formed the basis of cohort assignment. Recovery meant two consecutive negative NP/OP PCR tests, professional clearance, or resolved symptoms.

The receptor comes from a man between 18 and 35 years old who had recovered from COVID-19. The sample was PBMCs or T cells enriched from blood (not recorded which). The rearrangement joins TRBV15 to TRBJ1-2, with D unresolved. CDR3 in amino acids: CATSRVDNNYGYTF. The CDR3 DNA reads TGTGCCACCAGCAGAGTTGACAACAACTATGGCTACACCTTC.